One sample yielded the 2 T cell receptor beta chains listed below, sequenced in a study of TIL therapy for anti-PD-1-resistant metastatic lung cancer. Stated time point: pre-treatment sample, taken before nivolumab and TIL therapy. Pleural nodules or supraclavicular lymph nodes made up most of the excised metastases sampled. The libraries were made with immunoSEQ v3. Profiled with immunoSEQ multiplex PCR; TCRdb holds only in-frame clones, not every one. The top ten hold roughly 11% of the sample, which has approximately 95,000 clones, about two thirds seen once. The sample in question was tumor tissue, obtained at baseline. These receptors all stem from a person aged 25 to 85 with non-small cell lung cancer.

The chain employs TRBV5-1 and TRBJ2-5; D gene uncertain. Germline assignment: CDR1 SGHRS and CDR2 YFSETQ. This CDR3 contains 9 residues. Trimming pared 0 bases from V and 10 bases from J, leaving 1 base between. CDR3 nucleotide sequence: TGCGCCAGCAGCTTGGACCAGTACTTC. It is translated as CASSLDQYF.

The chain carries TRBV4-3 and TRBJ1-5, with 8 bases aligning to TRBD1. The CDR3 covers 15 residues. V shed 4 bases, J shed 0 bases, and the junction held 2 bases outside the gene matches. In germline, CDR1 is LGHNA, CDR2 YSLEER. In DNA form, the CDR3 reads TGCGCCAGCAGCCCACAGGGGGATAGCAATCAGCCCCAGCATTTT. Translated, it gives CASSPQGDSNQPQHF.